A single sample is the source of the 2 T cell receptor beta chains below, sequenced in a study of blood T cell repertoires in COVID-19. Assay: immunoSEQ multiplex PCR; the TCRdb copy retains only in-frame clones and omits some. The table lists about 180,000 clones, about nine tenths of them singletons. The sample taken for sequencing was PBMCs or T cells enriched from blood (not recorded which). These receptors were collected from a woman aged 18-30 years who had recovered from COVID-19.

The genes are TRBV13 and TRBJ1-2; a possible D gene is TRBD1 (6 bases). With 4 bases removed from V and 4 bases from J, the gap between germline ends came to 16 bases. The CDR3 runs 15 residues. The germline V gene encodes CDR1 PRHDT and CDR2 FYEKMQ (reference sequence). CDR3 in amino acids: CASSSQGPEPYGYTF. In DNA, the CDR3 is TGTGCCAGCAGCTCACAGGGTCCAGAGCCCTATGGCTACACCTTC.

As DNA, the CDR3 is TGTGCCAGTAGAGGGGATAACTATGGCTACACCTTC. It specifies CASRGDNYGYTF. The chain couples TRBV19 to TRBJ1-2; tentatively, D is TRBD1 (5 bases). Looked up from germline, CDR1 is LNHDA and CDR2 is SQIVND (reference sequence). The ends were cut back, 6 bases at V and 1 base at J, with 6 bases in the middle. CDR3 size: 12 residues.